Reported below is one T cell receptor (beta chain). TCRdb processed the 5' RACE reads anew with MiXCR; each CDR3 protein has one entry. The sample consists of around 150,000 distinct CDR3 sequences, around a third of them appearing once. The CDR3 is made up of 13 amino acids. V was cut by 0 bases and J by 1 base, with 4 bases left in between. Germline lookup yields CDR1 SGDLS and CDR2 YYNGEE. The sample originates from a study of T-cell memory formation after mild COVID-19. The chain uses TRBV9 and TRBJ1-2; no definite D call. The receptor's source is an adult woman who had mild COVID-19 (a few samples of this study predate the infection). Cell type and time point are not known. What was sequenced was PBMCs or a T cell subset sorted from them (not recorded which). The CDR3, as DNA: TGTGCCAGCAGCGTAGGTGGTAACTATGGCTACACCTTC. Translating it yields CASSVGGNYGYTF.